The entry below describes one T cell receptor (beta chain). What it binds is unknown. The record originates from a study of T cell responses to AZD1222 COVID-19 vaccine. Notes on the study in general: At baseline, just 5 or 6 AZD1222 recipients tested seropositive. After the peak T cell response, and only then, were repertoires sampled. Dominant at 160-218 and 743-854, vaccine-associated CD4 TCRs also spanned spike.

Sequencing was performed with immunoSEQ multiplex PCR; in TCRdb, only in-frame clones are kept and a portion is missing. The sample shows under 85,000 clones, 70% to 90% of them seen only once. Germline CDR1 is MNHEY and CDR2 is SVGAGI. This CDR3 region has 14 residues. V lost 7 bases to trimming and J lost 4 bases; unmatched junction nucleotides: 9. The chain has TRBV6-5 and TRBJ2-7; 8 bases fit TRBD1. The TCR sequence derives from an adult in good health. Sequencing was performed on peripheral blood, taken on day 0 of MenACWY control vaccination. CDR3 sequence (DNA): TGTGCCAGCAACTCCGGGACAGGTGGATACGAGCAGTACTTC. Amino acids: CASNSGTGGYEQYF.